Below, 5 T cell receptor beta chains from the same sample are listed, as sequenced in a study of blood T cell repertoires in COVID-19 (dated by TCRdb to 2019 to 2021). The library was made by the immunoSEQ multiplex PCR assay. Sourced from immuneACCESS, this table was stored by TCRdb with only in-frame sequences that have V and J called. A share of the clones is absent; for the studies checked, an unresolved V gene accounts for under half, and the remainder has no known explanation. This sample lists tens of thousands of clones; around 87% were detected once. The ten largest clones take up 4.7% of the sample. The sequenced sample was peripheral blood. The source is a human donor in a cohort sampled during active COVID-19.

For this clone: This specimen includes other DNA sequences encoding the same CDR3. This sequence joins TRBV29-1 and TRBJ2-5; 7 bases map to TRBD1. V trimming: 6 bases; J trimming: 1 base; junction bases outside the gene matches: 5. The CDR3 has 13 amino acids. Germline V gene sequence: CDR1 SQVTM, CDR2 ANQGSEA. The CDR3 spells CSVEGQPQETQYF. The CDR3 nucleotides are TGCAGCGTAGAGGGACAGCCCCAAGAGACCCAGTACTTC.

The genes are TRBV27 and TRBJ2-1; 11 bases are shared with TRBD1. Germline V gene data show CDR1 as MNHEY and CDR2 as SMNVEV (reference sequence). This CDR3 is 17 amino acids long. V was pared by 9 bases and J by 5 bases, with 15 bases of the junction left unmatched. CDR3: CARIGQGAPMRNNEQFF. In nucleotides, the CDR3 is TGTGCCAGGATCGGACAGGGGGCTCCAATGCGAAACAATGAGCAGTTCTTC.

V gene TRBV4-1 combines with J gene TRBJ1-2, with no clear D. This CDR3 comprises 16 residues. V lost 1 base to trimming and J lost 0 bases, with 12 bases between them. Germline loops: CDR1 MGHRA, CDR2 YSYEKL. The CDR3 nucleotides read TGCGCCAGCAGCCAAGTAGGCGGGTTAGCTAACTATGGCTACACCTTC. It translates to CASSQVGGLANYGYTF.

This rearrangement joins TRBV7-3 to TRBJ2-1; 9 bases align to TRBD2. V dropped 2 bases and J dropped 5; count of bases not matched to a gene: 13. The CDR3 totals 18 residues. From germline, CDR1 is SGHTA and CDR2 FQGTGA. Written as DNA, the CDR3 is TGTGCCAGCAGCTTATTTGCGGGAGGGCCCACACACAACAATGAGCAGTTCTTC. It is translated as CASSLFAGGPTHNNEQFF.

This chain uses TRBV7-9 with TRBJ1-4; D may be TRBD1 (5 bases). Germline CDR1 SEHNR, CDR2 FQNEAQ (reference sequence). This CDR3 has 15 residues. Trimming pared 0 bases from V and 6 bases from J, leaving 11 bases between. CDR3 sequence (DNA): TGTGCCAGCAGCTTAGCGCGGGACCAACATGAAAAACTGTTTTTT. This translates into CASSLARDQHEKLFF.